The rows below give T cell receptor beta chains drawn from one sample of a study of OX40 agonist ivuxolimab in advanced cancers. TCRdb's copy holds only in-frame clones and misses some; the assay was immunoSEQ multiplex PCR. The data show about 80,000 clones, with around 90% seen just once and roughly 5% held by the top ten. The specimen was CD4+ or CD8+ T cells sorted from blood, collected in a trial of the OX40 agonist ivuxolimab. These TCRs come from an adult with an advanced solid tumor such as melanoma, head and neck, liver or kidney cancer. CDR3s include the opening cysteine and the closing phenylalanine or tryptophan. A D gene is named only where the DNA matches it firmly. Clone size is not always given. Where it is, it says once, few, many or a class for expanded clones.

d_call clone_size j_call v_call cdr3_nt cdr3_aa
. . TRBJ1-5 TRBV28 TGTGCCAGCGGGGGGTGGGGCCAGCCCCAGCATTTT CASGGWGQPQHF
. . TRBJ2-2 TRBV7-9 TGTGCCAGCAGCTACACCGGGGAGCTGTTTTTT CASSYTGELFF
TRBD1 . TRBJ2-1 TRBV23-1 TGCGCCAGGCCGGGACAGGGGGCTTATGAGCAGTTCTTC CARPGQGAYEQFF
TRBD2 once TRBJ2-3 TRBV5-5 TGTGCCAGCAGCGTCACCGGGGGGACAGATACGCAGTATTTT CASSVTGGTDTQYF
. . TRBJ2-2 TRBV5-5 TGTGCCAGCAGCTTGGCCTCGTCTAACACCGGGGAGCTGTTTTTT CASSLASSNTGELFF
. . TRBJ1-4 TRBV4-1 TGCGCCAGCAGCCCCCGGGTGGCGGGTGAAAAACTGTTTTTT CASSPRVAGEKLFF
. . TRBJ1-5 TRBV6-5 TGTGCCAGCAGTTACTCGTGGCCTAGCAATCAGCCCCAGCATTTT CASSYSWPSNQPQHF
. . TRBJ2-2 TRBV7-7 TGTGCTACCACCGGGGGGAACACCGGGGAGCTGTTTTTT CATTGGNTGELFF
. . TRBJ1-2 TRBV28 TGTGCCAGCAGCAGAGGCTATGGCTACACCTTC CASSRGYGYTF
. . TRBJ1-2 TRBV14 TGTGCCAGCAGCCATAATTATCGCTATGGCTACACCTTC CASSHNYRYGYTF
. . TRBJ2-4 TRBV5-5 TGTGCCAGCACCCCCGATATCAGTGGCAAAAACATTCAGTACTTC CASTPDISGKNIQYF
. once TRBJ1-5 TRBV5-8 TGTGCCAGCAGCTTTTTGGGAAGCAATCAGCCCCAGCATTTT CASSFLGSNQPQHF
TRBD2 once TRBJ2-5 TRBV4-2 TGTGCCAGCAGCCAGACTAGCGGGAGGGGGGAGACCCAGTACTTC CASSQTSGRGETQYF
TRBD1 . TRBJ2-5 TRBV11-3 TGTGCCAGCAGCTCTCGCTCGACAGGGGTAGAGACCCAGTACTTC CASSSRSTGVETQYF
TRBD2 . TRBJ2-3 TRBV7-3 TGTGCCTCCCGGACTAGCGGGAGCGCAGATACGCAGTATTTT CASRTSGSADTQYF
. . TRBJ2-7 TRBV27 TGTGCCAGCAGTACAAAAGGACTCGCGAGCTCCTACGAGCAGTACTTC CASSTKGLASSYEQYF
. . TRBJ2-3 TRBV5-4 TGTGCCAGCAGCTGGGACGGTGGAGGGACAGATACGCAGTATTTT CASSWDGGGTDTQYF
. . TRBJ1-3 TRBV11-3 TGTGCCAGCAGCTGGGGTGGCAGGAATGGAAACACCATATATTTT CASSWGGRNGNTIYF
TRBD1 . TRBJ2-5 TRBV5-1 TGCGCCAGCAGCTCGGGACAGGGCCAAGAGACCCAGTACTTC CASSSGQGQETQYF
. . TRBJ2-5 TRBV5-1 TGCGCCAGCAGCTTGGTCGGGGACATTCAAGAGACCCAGTACTTC CASSLVGDIQETQYF
. . TRBJ1-1 TRBV5-8 TGTGCCAGCAGCTTGGAGCCATTTAGGGCTTTCTTT CASSLEPFRAFF
. . TRBJ2-2 TRBV11-3 TGTGCCAGCAGCCCCGACCCGAACACCGGGGAGCTGTTTTTT CASSPDPNTGELFF
. . TRBJ2-3 TRBV12-5 TGTGCTAGTGGTTTGGTCGGCACAGATACGCAGTATTTT CASGLVGTDTQYF
TRBD2 . TRBJ2-1 TRBV5-4 TGTGCCAGCAGCCCACGGACTAGCGGCTACAATGAGCAGTTCTTC CASSPRTSGYNEQFF
. . TRBJ1-3 TRBV9 TGTGCCAGCAGCGGATCGCCCCATCCTGGAAACACCATATATTTT CASSGSPHPGNTIYF
TRBD1 . TRBJ1-2 TRBV7-9 TGTGCCAGCAGCCCACAAACCGACAGGGATGGCTACACCTTC CASSPQTDRDGYTF
. . TRBJ2-7 TRBV6-5 TGTGCCAGCAGAAGTACCACGGGGCCCTACGAGCAGTACTTC CASRSTTGPYEQYF
. . TRBJ2-1 TRBV1 TGCACCAGCAGCCATTGTGGGGCAGGCTACAATGAGCAGTTCTTC CTSSHCGAGYNEQFF
TRBD2 . TRBJ2-7 TRBV7-2 TGTGCCAGCAGCTTGAGGACTAGCGGGCTCTCGGGGGAGCAGTACTTC CASSLRTSGLSGEQYF
TRBD2 . TRBJ2-7 TRBV6-1 TGTGCCAGCAGTAACCGGGGGGTTCACGAGCAGTACTTC CASSNRGVHEQYF
. . TRBJ1-5 TRBV28 TGTGCCAGCGGAAAGTTTAGCAATCAGCCCCAGCATTTT CASGKFSNQPQHF
TRBD1 . TRBJ1-1 TRBV28 TGTGCCAGCAGTTCCCAGGGGACAGGGGAAGCTTTCTTT CASSSQGTGEAFF
TRBD2 . TRBJ2-1 TRBV9 TGTGCCAGCAGCGTTAGACCGGGACTAGCGGGAGTTGGCTCCTACAATGAGCAGTTCTTC CASSVRPGLAGVGSYNEQFF
TRBD2 . TRBJ2-5 TRBV2 TGTGCCAGCGCGGGAGAAGGGGAGACCCAGTACTTC CASAGEGETQYF
TRBD2 . TRBJ2-7 TRBV19 TGTGCCAGTAGTATAGGGACTAGCGGAACATACGAGCAGTACTTC CASSIGTSGTYEQYF
TRBD2 . TRBJ2-2 TRBV4-2 TGTGCCAGCAGCCAAGATCGGTCTAGCGGAATCACCGGGGAGCTGTTTTTT CASSQDRSSGITGELFF
TRBD1 . TRBJ2-1 TRBV29-1 TGCAGCGTTAAGCTCGGACAGGGGATCGGGGGATCCTACAATGAGCAGTTCTTC CSVKLGQGIGGSYNEQFF
TRBD1 . TRBJ1-2 TRBV7-9 TGTGCCAGCAGCTTAACAGGGGCGACTGGCTACACCTTC CASSLTGATGYTF
. few TRBJ2-7 TRBV7-9 TGTGCCAGCAGCTTAGAATTCAGATCCTACGAGCAGTACTTC CASSLEFRSYEQYF
. . TRBJ2-7 TRBV5-1 TGCGCCAGCAGCCCGGGGCGGACCTCCTCCTACGAGCAGTACTTC CASSPGRTSSYEQYF
TRBD2 . TRBJ2-3 TRBV7-8 TGTGCCAGCAGCTTGCGGACTAGCGGGAGCGCAGATACGCAGTATTTT CASSLRTSGSADTQYF
. . TRBJ2-3 TRBV7-2 TGTGCCAGCAGCTTAGTTGAGCTTGTAGGCGGTACGCAGTATTTT CASSLVELVGGTQYF
TRBD1 . TRBJ1-2 TRBV6-6 TGTGCCAGCGAACAGGGGCGATGGGCTGGCTACACCTTC CASEQGRWAGYTF
TRBD2 . TRBJ2-3 TRBV5-4 TGTGCCAGCAGCCTAGCGGGGACTAGCACAGATACGCAGTATTTT CASSLAGTSTDTQYF
. . TRBJ2-5 TRBV4-3 TGCGCCAGCAGCCAGGGGCATGGGGAAGGGACCCAGTACTTC CASSQGHGEGTQYF